The 9 T cell receptor beta chains listed next were all sequenced from one sample in a study of vaccination effects on CD4 cells after COVID-19. A roughly 10-day culture period preceded the isolation of CD4+ T cells. Measured with immunoSEQ multiplex PCR; TCRdb has only the in-frame clones, and not every one. Of tens of thousands of clones listed, about 67% were seen once; the top ten hold roughly 6%. What these receptors recognize is not known. The material sequenced was CD4+ T cells from PBMCs cultured without peptide, taken before COVID-19 vaccination. These receptors originate from a human donor who received a COVID-19 vaccine.

The genes are TRBV18 and TRBJ2-2; D is ambiguous. The V gene lost 8 bases and the J gene lost 2 bases, with 6 bases spanning the gap. CDR3 length equals 12 residues. Germline V lookup: CDR1 KGHSH, CDR2 LQKENI. The CDR3 here is CASTLNTGELFF. The CDR3 region has the DNA TGTGCCAGCACGCTTAACACCGGGGAGCTGTTTTTT.

This clone was counted between two and nine times. The chain employs TRBV6-5 and TRBJ2-2; D ambiguous. This CDR3 region has 14 residues. The germline gives CDR1 MNHEY, CDR2 SVGAGI. Trimming took off 0 bases at V and 4 bases at J, with 6 bases between the two ends. The CDR3 reads CASSYSGSTGELFF. The CDR3 nucleotides are TGTGCCAGCAGTTACTCGGGATCCACCGGGGAGCTGTTTTTT.

The J gene is TRBJ2-1, the V gene TRBV7-2; the match to TRBD2 covers 12 bases. CDR1 SGHTA and CDR2 FQGNSA come from the germline V gene. The CDR3 extends over 17 amino acids. Trimming cost V 5 bases and J 7 bases; bases outside gene matches: 12. As DNA, the CDR3 is TGTGCCAGCAGCCCCCAACGGACTAGCGGGGCGTGGAATGAGCAGTTCTTC. This codes for CASSPQRTSGAWNEQFF.

The chain is built from TRBV28 and TRBJ2-1; D gene ambiguous. The CDR3 contains 13 residues. CDR1 and CDR2 (germline): MDHEN, SYDVKM. Deletions cut 5 bases from V and 15 bases from J, with 20 bases between. Here the CDR3 DNA reads TGTGCCAGCAGTCAAATAGGGTCCTGGGTCGCGTTCTTC. The encoded protein is CASSQIGSWVAFF.

The chain joins TRBV12-5 to TRBJ1-2; D uncertain. CDR3 length: 14 residues. CDR1 and CDR2 (germline): LGHNT, FRNRAP. Trimming pared 1 base from V and 4 bases from J, leaving 10 bases between. CDR3 protein: CASGLAEGGYGYTF. The CDR3 nucleotides read TGTGCTAGTGGTTTGGCGGAAGGAGGCTATGGCTACACCTTC.

This rearrangement joins TRBV7-8 to TRBJ2-2, with 10 nucleotides matching TRBD2. V was pared by 5 bases and J by 5 bases, with 8 bases of the junction left unmatched. CDR1 is SGHVS, CDR2 FQNEAQ, per germline. This CDR3 is built from 16 residues. The CDR3 loop reads CASSPHLAGETGELFF. The CDR3 nucleotides read TGTGCCAGCAGCCCACACCTAGCGGGAGAAACCGGGGAGCTGTTTTTT.

V and J are TRBV28 and TRBJ1-2; 9 bases agree with TRBD1. The CDR3 is 14 residues long. CDR1 MDHEN and CDR2 SYDVKM come from the germline V gene. Trimming removed 6 bases from V and 2 bases from J; junction bases left unmatched: 4. CDR3 protein: CASRSGQGNYGYTF. The CDR3 DNA is TGTGCCAGCAGATCCGGACAGGGGAACTATGGCTACACCTTC.

The rearrangement uses TRBV29-1 and TRBJ2-5; D is possibly TRBD1 (6 bases). V was pared by 7 bases and J by 11 bases, with 14 bases between. This CDR3 is built from 10 residues. CDR1 is SQVTM and CDR2 is ANQGSEA in the germline V gene. The CDR3 here is CSARDRTQYF. CDR3 sequence (DNA): TGCAGCGCTCGAGACAGGACGCAGTACTTC.

The chain combines TRBV5-6 with TRBJ1-4; perhaps TRBD1 as D (5 bases). The germline V and J ends were trimmed by 3 bases and 6 bases, with 12 bases remaining between them. This CDR3 is built from 14 residues. Germline-derived CDR1 and CDR2 are SGHDT and YYEEEE. CDR3 amino acids: CASSYRTGDEKLFF. The CDR3 region has the DNA TGTGCCAGCAGCTACAGGACGGGGGATGAAAAACTGTTTTTT.